This entry concerns a single T cell receptor (beta chain). Its antigen is unidentified. The data are from a study of graft-versus-host responses after intestinal transplantation. Study-wide context: Tacrolimus and steroids were given for about three years to all recipients after anti-thymocyte globulin induction. Study conclusions and caveats: With peak circulating GvH clone levels came an association with early post-transplant HvG declines.

Sequenced by immunoSEQ multiplex PCR; TCRdb stores in-frame clones only, minus some. The repertoire holds more than 65,000 clones, with under 90% as singletons. The CDR3 spans 17 residues. V lost 2 bases, J lost 0 bases, and 7 bases stayed unmatched. Germline V lookup: CDR1 MNHEY, CDR2 SMNVEV (reference sequence). The rearrangement uses TRBV27 and TRBJ2-3; 8 bases line up with TRBD2. Material: unstimulated CD4+ T cells sorted from spleen or lymph node cells, obtained before transplant. The sequence derives from a human donor who was the organ donor for an intestinal transplant. CDR3 in amino acids: CASSLHAGGVSTDTQYF. CDR3 bases: TGTGCCAGCAGTTTACATGCGGGGGGCGTAAGCACAGATACGCAGTATTTT.